This T cell receptor (beta chain) is drawn from a study of T cells after yellow fever vaccination. In the study overall: In the case of low-cell-number fractions, SMART-Seq v4 Ultra Low Input was used for preparation. Whole-study results and caveats: There was a possibility that FACS-sorted repertoires contained abundant clonotypes contaminating from the bulk population.

TCRdb reprocessed the 5' RACE reads via MiXCR and lists one record per CDR3 protein. The profile shows approximately 610,000 distinct CDR3 sequences, about a sixth of them singletons. In regard to this clonotype: The target antigen is unknown.

Sample: PBMCs, taken about 5 days after the first yellow fever vaccination. This receptor was obtained from a man between 18 and 35 years old who received the YFV17D yellow fever vaccine.

The CDR3 nucleotides are TGTGCCAGCAGCCGACTAGCGGGGGAAAATACGCAGTATTTT. Translated: CASSRLAGENTQYF. V and J are TRBV14 and TRBJ2-3, with 12 bases fitting TRBD2. The CDR3 loop spans 14 amino acids. CDR1 SGHDN and CDR2 FVKESK come from the germline V gene. The trim removed 4 bases at V and 7 bases at J, leaving 3 bases unmatched. The full variable domain, with the rest looked up from reference TRBV14 and TRBJ2-3, is EAGVTQFPSHSVIEKGQTVTLRCDPISGHDNLYWYRRVMGKEIKFLLHFVKESKQDESGMPNNRFLAERTGGTYSTLKVQPAELEDSGVYFCASSRLAGENTQYFGPGTRLTVL.